One and the same sample provided the 26 T cell receptor beta chains below, sequenced in a study of identical twins. TCRdb fed the 5' RACE reads into MiXCR, producing one record per CDR3 protein. The sample has roughly 710,000 distinct CDR3 sequences; 5.5% to 7.5% are singletons. Source material: naive T cells sorted from blood. Receptors were obtained from a man younger than 35 in good health.

V and J are TRBV20-1 and TRBJ2-3, with D perhaps TRBD1 (6 bases). Germline V CDR1 and CDR2: DFQATT, SNEGSKA (reference sequence). The CDR3 is made up of 13 amino acids. The CDR3 sequence is CRPSGVYADTQYF. For the CDR3, the DNA is TGCAGGCCTTCAGGGGTTTATGCAGATACGCAGTATTTT.

The table lists this clonotype with many counts. The rearrangement joins TRBV29-1 to TRBJ2-5; D not resolved. The germline V gene encodes CDR1 SQVTM and CDR2 ANQGSEA. Trimming took 8 bases from V and 1 from J, leaving 20 bases between them. This CDR3 is 15 amino acids long. The CDR3 nucleotides are TGCAGCACCACCTCCGGAGCTTGGGCCCAAGAGACCCAGTACTTC. It encodes CSTTSGAWAQETQYF.

The chain links TRBV24-1 to TRBJ2-1; D may correspond to TRBD1 or TRBD2 (7 bases each). The V and J ends lost 7 bases and 7 bases respectively, with 28 bases between them. Germline CDR1 reads KGHDR; CDR2 reads SFDVKD. The CDR3 loop spans 18 amino acids. This CDR3 reads CATRSRAGTTGDQNEQFF. The CDR3, as DNA: TGTGCCACCAGATCACGCGCCGGGACTACAGGGGACCAAAATGAGCAGTTCTTC.

The CDR3 DNA sequence: TGTGCCAGCAGCCAAGATCTTGGGACACCAGGTCAGCCCCAGCATTTT. This codes for CASSQDLGTPGQPQHF. J is TRBJ1-5 and V is TRBV4-2; D might be TRBD1 (6 bases). Germline V gene lookup returns CDR1 LGHNA and CDR2 YNFKEQ. Deletions cut 0 bases from V and 6 bases from J, with 15 bases between. CDR3 length: 16 amino acids.

This clonotype has a count of ten or more. The rearrangement joins TRBV12-3 or TRBV12-4 to TRBJ2-1, with 8 bases lining up with TRBD2. J gave up 3 bases and V 1 base, and 5 bases lay outside the gene matches. This CDR3 contains 16 residues. DNA for the CDR3: TGTGCCAGCAGTTTAGAAGCGGGAGCGATCTACAATGAGCAGTTCTTC. It yields the protein CASSLEAGAIYNEQFF.

The chain joins TRBV5-1 to TRBJ2-7, with 9 bases lining up with TRBD1. Per the germline V gene, CDR1 is SGHRS and CDR2 is YFSETQ. This CDR3 is built from 15 residues. The trim removed 4 bases at V and 5 bases at J, leaving 10 bases unmatched. In nucleotides, the CDR3 is TGCGCCAGCAGCCGAGAGGGACAGGGTATCGACGAGCAGTACTTC. It encodes CASSREGQGIDEQYF.

This clonotype has ten or more counts. This sequence joins TRBV29-1 and TRBJ1-5; D is ambiguous. The CDR3 extends over 12 amino acids. Germline V gene data show CDR1 as SQVTM and CDR2 as ANQGSEA. V was pared by 4 bases and J by 1 base, with 5 bases between. CDR3 DNA sequence: TGCAGCGTTGGGGAGAGCAATCAGCCCCAGCATTTT. It codes for CSVGESNQPQHF.

The CDR3 DNA is TGTGCCACCAGTGACCCACAGGGGGGAAACATTCAGTACTTC. Translating it yields CATSDPQGGNIQYF. V is TRBV24-1 and J is TRBJ2-4, with 8 bases that match TRBD1. Germline V lookup: CDR1 KGHDR, CDR2 SFDVKD. J was trimmed by 6 bases and V by 4 bases; bases with no gene match: 4. The CDR3 is 14 residues long.

The sample holds a few counts of this clonotype. The gene calls are TRBV4-2 and TRBJ2-7, with 9 bases aligning to TRBD2. J lost 2 bases, V lost 0 bases, and 14 bases had no gene match. The CDR3 covers 19 residues. Germline CDR1 reads LGHNA; CDR2 reads YNFKEQ. CDR3 amino acids: CASSQDSVTSGGDTYEQYF. Here the CDR3 DNA reads TGTGCCAGCAGCCAAGATTCCGTGACTAGCGGTGGAGATACCTACGAGCAGTACTTC.

This clonotype was detected many times. The chain has TRBV29-1 and TRBJ2-7; TRBD2 matches at 10 bases. Germline lookup yields CDR1 SQVTM and CDR2 ANQGSEA. Unmatched junction bases numbered 3, after V lost 3 bases and J lost 1 base. The CDR3 runs to 14 residues. The CDR3 spells CSVDGSGRSYEQYV. CDR3 sequence (DNA): TGCAGCGTTGACGGTAGCGGGAGGTCCTACGAGCAGTACGTC.

This clonotype was observed a few times. The rearrangement uses TRBV6-5 and TRBJ1-4; 10 bases align to TRBD1. Germline loops: CDR1 MNHEY, CDR2 SVGAGI. Losses at the gene ends were 2 bases for V and 7 bases for J; bases not matched to a gene: 4. The CDR3 runs 15 residues. CDR3 region: CASSYRTGGGEKLFF. In DNA, the CDR3 is TGTGCCAGCAGTTACAGGACAGGGGGGGGTGAAAAACTGTTTTTT.

This clonotype was recorded many times. The chain joins TRBV11-2 to TRBJ2-1; D is possibly TRBD1 (5 bases). The CDR3 loop spans 16 amino acids. Germline lookup yields CDR1 SGHAT and CDR2 FQNNGV. Trimming removed 6 bases at V and 10 bases at J, with 25 bases between. CDR3 DNA: TGTGCCAGCAGGGATGCTGACAGCGAAAGGACATGGGAGCAGTTCTTC. This sequence encodes CASRDADSERTWEQFF.

This clonotype has at least ten counts. The gene calls are TRBV24-1 and TRBJ2-5, with TRBD1 matching over 10 bases. The V segment lost 3 bases and the J segment 5 bases; nucleotides outside the gene matches: 5. The CDR3 is 15 amino acids. Germline V gives CDR1 KGHDR, CDR2 SFDVKD. The CDR3 loop reads CATSDPTGGRETQYF. The CDR3 DNA is TGTGCCACCAGTGATCCGACAGGGGGCCGGGAGACCCAGTACTTC.

This clonotype was seen at least ten times. The genes are TRBV12-3 or TRBV12-4 and TRBJ2-5, with D unresolved. Trimming left V 1 base short and J 5 bases short, with 11 bases between. This CDR3 contains 14 residues. In DNA, the CDR3 is TGTGCCAGCAGTTTAGTCTCCCCCTGGGAGACCCAGTACTTC. Translation: CASSLVSPWETQYF.

This clonotype was observed many times. V usage is TRBV6-2 or TRBV6-3 and J usage is TRBJ2-7; 7 nucleotides align to TRBD1. Unmatched junction bases numbered 5, after V lost 0 bases and J lost 6 bases. Germline V gene lookup returns CDR1 MNHEY and CDR2 SVGEGT. This CDR3 is built from 14 residues. The CDR3 loop is CASSYSRQGREQYF. The CDR3 coding sequence is TGTGCCAGCAGTTACTCCCGACAGGGTCGCGAGCAGTACTTC.

This clonotype was counted at least ten times. The gene calls are TRBV5-1 and TRBJ1-2, with TRBD1 identical over 9 bases. The V segment lost 4 bases and the J segment 6 bases; nucleotides outside the gene matches: 4. Germline V CDR1 and CDR2: SGHRS, YFSETQ. The CDR3 extends over 13 amino acids. This CDR3 reads CASSRGQGNGYTF. CDR3 sequence (DNA): TGCGCCAGCAGCCGAGGACAGGGGAATGGCTACACCTTC.

There are many counts of this clonotype. V usage is TRBV5-1 and J usage is TRBJ2-2; D not resolved. This CDR3 is built from 15 residues. Germline loops: CDR1 SGHRS, CDR2 YFSETQ. V shed 4 bases and J shed 0 bases, with 10 bases lying between them. The CDR3 bases are TGCGCCAGCAGCGCTGCTCTAACGAACACCGGGGAGCTGTTTTTT. Translating gives CASSAALTNTGELFF.

This clonotype was recorded many times. The chain is built from TRBV24-1 and TRBJ2-1; D is perhaps TRBD1 (5 bases). V was cut by 3 bases and J by 6 bases, with 14 bases left in between. Germline V gives CDR1 KGHDR, CDR2 SFDVKD. CDR3 size: 15 residues. The CDR3 here is CATSDHQGMANEQFF. CDR3 DNA: TGTGCCACCAGTGATCACCAGGGAATGGCCAATGAGCAGTTCTTC.

This clonotype was seen at least ten times. V gene TRBV6-5 combines with J gene TRBJ2-1; D perhaps matches TRBD1 (6 bases). Trimming stripped 2 bases from V and 8 bases from J, with 16 bases between. The germline CDR1 and CDR2 sequences are MNHEY and SVGAGI. The CDR3 runs to 15 residues. CDR3 sequence (DNA): TGTGCCAGCAGTTACGACGGACAGAGGGGCTATGAGCAGTTCTTC. Translating gives CASSYDGQRGYEQFF.

There are a few counts of this clonotype. The chain employs TRBV14 and TRBJ2-1; 7 nucleotides line up with TRBD2. Germline loops: CDR1 SGHDN, CDR2 FVKESK. The CDR3 is 13 amino acids. V lost 8 bases, J lost 0 bases, and 1 base stayed unmatched. This CDR3 reads CASAGVSYNEQFF. In nucleotides, the CDR3 is TGTGCCAGCGCGGGGGTCTCCTACAATGAGCAGTTCTTC.

This clonotype was recorded many times. The rearrangement joins TRBV7-6 to TRBJ2-7; perhaps D is TRBD1 or TRBD2 (5 bases each). CDR3 length: 15 amino acids. V was shortened by 4 bases and J by 0 bases, with 13 bases between the two germline ends. Germline CDR1 and CDR2: SGHVS and FNYEAQ. CDR3 in DNA: TGTGCCAGCAGCTCCTACGGGACCCCCTCCTACGAGCAGTACTTC. Protein product: CASSSYGTPSYEQYF.

CDR3 in DNA: TGTGCTAGTGGTTCGGGACAGGGCTACGAGCAGTACGTC. Residues: CASGSGQGYEQYV. This chain joins TRBV12-5 and TRBJ2-7, with 9 bases lining up with TRBD1. From germline, CDR1 is LGHNT and CDR2 FRNRAP. This CDR3 has 13 amino acids. V lost 4 bases and J lost 3; bases outside the gene matches: 1.

This chain connects TRBV20-1 to TRBJ2-7; 14 bases align to TRBD2. Germline loops: CDR1 DFQATT, CDR2 SNEGSKA (reference sequence). The CDR3 runs 20 residues. V shed 3 bases and J 3 bases; nucleotides not matched to a gene: 19. CDR3 nucleotide sequence: TGCAGTGCTAGGGTCCAGGGGGAACTGACCGGGACTAGCGGGAGCTACGAGCAGTACTTC. It encodes CSARVQGELTGTSGSYEQYF.

This clonotype was seen at least ten times. J is TRBJ2-3 and V is TRBV20-1, with 7 bases identical to TRBD1. The CDR3 loop spans 13 amino acids. The germline gives CDR1 DFQATT, CDR2 SNEGSKA (reference sequence). Trimming took 6 bases from V and 2 from J; bases not matched to a gene: 5. CDR3 DNA sequence: TGCAGTGCGGAGACAGGGACCACAGATACGCAGTATTTT. Translating gives CSAETGTTDTQYF.

This clonotype appeared many times. This chain links TRBV7-2 with TRBJ2-2, with 12 bases lining up with TRBD2. Germline V CDR1 and CDR2: SGHTA, FQGNSA. The CDR3 consists of 17 residues. Trimming took 5 bases from V and 7 from J; bases not matched to a gene: 11. The CDR3 loop reads CASSPGRTSGAFGELFF. The CDR3 DNA reads TGTGCCAGCAGCCCAGGCAGGACTAGCGGGGCGTTCGGGGAGCTGTTTTTT.

This clonotype was seen at least ten times. The V and J genes are TRBV20-1 and TRBJ2-1; D gene unclear. The CDR3 consists of 13 residues. CDR1 is DFQATT and CDR2 is SNEGSKA in the germline V gene (reference sequence). Trimming took off 2 bases at V and 7 bases at J, with 12 bases between the two ends. CDR3 region: CSARLSAPNEQFF. In DNA form, the CDR3 reads TGCAGTGCTAGATTGTCGGCCCCTAATGAGCAGTTCTTC.